This T cell receptor beta chain was documented in a study of cytotoxic CD8 clonotypes in ibrutinib-treated CLL (dated by TCRdb to the early 2020s). Notes on the research overall: The cohort included some 14 treatment-naive and roughly 10 relapsed/refractory patients; approximately 17 were IGHV unmutated. Partial responses were observed in about 25 patients and complete responses in 2; after a median follow-up of roughly 62 months, remission was maintained in roughly 15 patients and progression was observed in approximately 12. The response samples were drawn at a median of 12 months into treatment, with a range of roughly 6 to 36 months. On average, each sample had some 250,000 productive templates and tens of thousands of productive rearrangements. Longitudinal samples were available for about 30% of the 86 trial participants. Cryopreserved peripheral blood mononuclear cells were collected before treatment, at response, and at either disease progression or sustained remission. Patients were still on ibrutinib when every remission and progressive disease sample was collected. Study-level results and caveats: Public clonotypes were rare and either shrank or stayed stable during treatment, and the rise in clonality at ibrutinib response reflected expansion of private clonotypes. Sampling times were not matched between patients in sustained remission and patients whose disease was progressing, and lymph node repertoires were not examined. At ibrutinib response clonality went up, during sustained remission it held steady, and at progression it dropped back toward baseline. Baseline clonality was found to be higher than that of age-matched healthy donors and was strongly correlated with circulating CD8+ T-cell counts.

A word on this clone: This receptor's antigen is unknown. No base quality information exists; no much larger clone differs at one position.

What the time point label conveys for this sample: progressive disease on ibrutinib. For TCR beta library preparation, approximately 2 micrograms of genomic DNA was extracted from cryopreserved PBMCs. Longitudinal blood samples from CLL patients receiving ibrutinib monotherapy were subjected to high-throughput TCR beta sequencing. Patients were enrolled in a phase 2 open-label single-center ibrutinib monotherapy trial. The cysteine opens and the phenylalanine closes a CDR3 of 14 amino acids. Left in the record is the CDR3 DNA by itself, 42 bases read in frame from the first base. V ends up 4 bases short and J 3 bases short, with an unmatched junction base count of 4. Reading the germline V gene gives CDR1 MNHEY and CDR2 SVGAGI. The goal of deep resolution MiSeq sequencing was a depth between 1 in 1 million and 1 in 200,000 T cells, and coverage averaged 10x per clonotype. The immunoSEQ hsTCRB Kit was used to generate the TCR beta libraries. The authors processed their data as follows. Data were analyzed with ImmunoSEQ Data Assistant and ImmunoSEQ Analyzer, with V, D and J genes assigned per IMGT definitions. Clonality, which ranges from 0 to 1, was calculated by subtracting the normalized Shannon entropy of productive rearrangement frequencies from one. Only overrepresented clonotypes making up at least 0.05% of each patient's repertoire were included in the public clonotype analysis. More than ten age-matched healthy donor repertoires from immuneACCESS were used as controls for clonality. TCRdb re-hosts the immuneACCESS table, in-frame sequences only. Its copies lack some clones; in the studies checked, an unresolved V gene accounts for under half of them, and the cause for the rest is not known. Clone size and V and J calls were adopted from that table, with D and trimming inferred from the DNA. Recorded for this sample are roughly 300,000 clones; around 77% of them occurred a single time. The biggest ten clones account for about 6% of the sample.

The sample consisted of PBMCs, taken at disease progression, from a patient treated with ibrutinib. This TCR was recovered from a human donor with chronic lymphocytic leukemia. The V and J segments used are TRBV6-5 and TRBJ2-3; 7 central nucleotides agree with TRBD2. DNA sequence: TGTGCCAGCAGTTCCACCGGGGGGACAGATACGCAGTATTTT. The encoded protein is CASSSTGGTDTQYF.